The next 5 T cell receptor beta chains were all read from a single sample in a study of CD8 T cells in Susac syndrome. Roughly 0.45 to 1 ug RNA was reverse transcribed with random hexamers. MiXCR, run by TCRdb on the immunoSEQ multiplex PCR reads, gives a single entry per CDR3 protein. The table lists approximately 150,000 distinct CDR3 sequences, 94% of them singletons. Sequenced material: CD4+ T cells from PBMCs. These receptors all come from a human donor in good health.

This chain connects TRBV3-1 to TRBJ2-3; tentative D call: TRBD1 (5 bases). CDR3 length equals 12 residues. The V gene lost 2 bases and the J gene lost 6 bases, with 6 bases spanning the gap. The germline CDR1 and CDR2 sequences are LGHDT and YNNKEL (reference sequence). This CDR3 is CASSQRQDTQYF. CDR3 nucleotides: TGTGCCAGCAGCCAACGACAGGATACGCAGTATTTT.

The chain employs TRBV20-1 and TRBJ2-1; 7 bases agree with TRBD2. With 0 bases clipped from V and 7 bases from J, the junction kept 9 bases outside the gene matches. The CDR3 extends over 15 amino acids. Germline CDR1 DFQATT, CDR2 SNEGSKA (reference sequence). CDR3 sequence: CSARDWSSGGNEQFF. The DNA of the CDR3 is TGCAGTGCTAGAGATTGGTCTAGCGGAGGGAATGAGCAGTTCTTC.

This clonotype showed up just once. The V and J genes are TRBV28 and TRBJ1-2; a possible D gene is TRBD1 (5 bases). From germline, CDR1 is MDHEN and CDR2 SYDVKM. The CDR3 extends over 14 amino acids. The ends were cut back, 9 bases at V and 2 bases at J, with 16 bases in the middle. CDR3 sequence (DNA): TGTGCCAGTACCCCAGGGAACACGAACTATGGCTACACCTTC. It is translated as CASTPGNTNYGYTF.

The table lists this clonotype with a few counts. V gene TRBV18 combines with J gene TRBJ2-7; D perhaps matches TRBD1 (8 bases). The CDR3 is made up of 18 amino acids. With 6 bases removed from V and 2 bases from J, the gap between germline ends came to 26 bases. From germline, CDR1 is KGHSH and CDR2 LQKENI. CDR3 sequence: CASSGGGSGTGGPYEQYF. In DNA, the CDR3 is TGTGCCAGCTCGGGAGGGGGCTCCGGGACAGGAGGCCCCTACGAGCAGTACTTC.

The chain couples TRBV27 to TRBJ1-1, with D tentatively TRBD1 (5 bases). The CDR3 totals 14 residues. Trimming took off 3 bases at V and 9 bases at J, with 17 bases between the two ends. Germline loops: CDR1 MNHEY, CDR2 SMNVEV (reference sequence). The CDR3 sequence: CASSFGDAYPQAFF. CDR3 sequence (DNA): TGTGCCAGCAGTTTCGGGGACGCCTATCCCCAAGCTTTCTTT.